This TCR beta chain was observed in a study of Graves' ophthalmopathy and Graves' hyperthyroidism. CDR3 length equals 16 residues. Germline trimming cut 4 bases from V and 1 base from J; bases unmatched to any gene: 5. Germline values: CDR1 ENHRY, CDR2 SYGVKD. Certain patients were not enrolled. These were patients with other autoimmune diseases, uncontrolled infections, pregnancy or lactation. Points on this clonotype: What it binds is unknown.

Amplification from RNA transcripts yielded the TCR beta CDR3 regions. HTBI-primed first-round RT-PCR preceded second-round multiplex PCR. TCRdb called the multiplex PCR reads again in MiXCR, with one record for every CDR3 protein. The data show approximately 640,000 distinct CDR3 sequences, with over 40% seen just once and more than 2.5% held by the top ten. Findings and limits, study-wide: Blood also harbored most expanded thyroid clonotypes above 0.001 frequency.

The sequence came from an adult man with Graves' ophthalmopathy. The chain employs TRBV10-3 and TRBJ2-2; TRBD1 matches at 8 bases. Sequencing input: peripheral blood. This CDR3 reads CAISVGQGRNTGELFF. CDR3 coding DNA: TGTGCCATCAGTGTAGGACAGGGTCGGAACACCGGGGAGCTGTTTTTT.